What follows is one T cell receptor beta chain and its context. This clonotype was seen at least ten times. What antigen it recognizes has not been identified. It has no much larger one-base neighbor in the sample; base qualities were not kept. The sample comes from a study of CD8 T cells in ankylosing spondylitis (dated by TCRdb to about 2017). Study-level background: T cell receptor beta repertoires were profiled in healthy donors and ankylosing spondylitis patients so that disease-linked TCR variants could be found. Peripheral blood samples were taken, and synovial fluid was additionally collected from ankylosing spondylitis patients. The full study cohort comprised 25 ankylosing spondylitis patients and 85 to 120 healthy donors.

Overall study results and their limits: Some of the motif variants had been reported before in the synovial fluid and blood of reactive arthritis patients, a finding that suggests common disease-initiation mechanisms. The disease-linked clones were reported to be significantly enriched in matched synovial fluid samples from ankylosing spondylitis patients. Blood from ankylosing spondylitis patients appeared to be characterized by a TCR beta motif made up of seven or eight highly homologous amino acid variants. In peripheral blood, the disease-linked clones were found at relatively low frequencies and had a CD8+ phenotype.

Instrument used: Illumina HiSeq 2500. TCR beta libraries were prepared by quantitative 5'-RACE with molecular barcodes. On the study's bioinformatics: A new computational method, built on a probabilistic model of VDJ rearrangement, was used to identify disease-linked TCR variants. The public reads were run again by TCRdb, first through fastp at Q25 and then through MiXCR, and only productive beta chains were kept. All rows with the same CDR3 protein become a single entry with the most common DNA and genes. TCRdb's processing, not the study's, gives the V and J calls here. Present in this sample are tens of thousands of distinct CDR3 sequences, about 9% of which were seen just once. The top ten clones comprise roughly 29% of the sample. The TCR was taken from a male donor with ankylosing spondylitis. Sample: blood, either unsorted or a sorted T cell fraction (not recorded which).

The CDR3: CASSFTGAGTEAFF. The sequenced DNA: TGCGCCAGCAGCTTTACAGGGGCGGGCACTGAAGCTTTCTTT. The chain employs TRBV5-1 and TRBJ1-1; TRBD1 aligns with 7 central bases. The CDR3 spans 14 residues, from the cysteine through the phenylalanine. Kept here is only the CDR3 DNA, which spans 42 bases and is read in frame from base 1. V is pruned by 2 bases and J by 4 bases, leaving 5 bases of the junction without a gene match. The germline V gene specifies SGHRS as CDR1 and YFSETQ as CDR2.